These 2 T cell receptor delta chains share one sample of origin, sequenced in a study of gamma-delta chains in newborns, infants, children. TCRdb repeated clone calling on the reads with CATT. The sample includes some 4,800 delta-chain clones, 38% of them seen just once. What was sequenced was blood. These receptors were taken from a child who received the measles vaccine.

This clone was found a few times. The V gene is TRDV1, the J gene TRDJ1, with 9 positions matching TRDD3. Germline V gene data show CDR1 as TSWWSYY and CDR2 as QGS. The CDR3 runs 16 residues. Unmatched junction bases numbered 5, after V lost 2 bases and J lost 1 base. The CDR3 loop is CALGEGGDTATDKLIF. Written as DNA, the CDR3 is TGTGCTCTTGGGGAAGGGGGGGATACAGCCACCGATAAACTCATCTTT.

This clone occurred a few times. A read error may be the cause here, since a much bigger clone is one base away. In the same sample, other DNA sequences code for this CDR3. The genes are TRDV1 and TRDJ1; weak D call: TRDD3 (6 bases). The CDR3 consists of 16 residues. Germline V gives CDR1 TSWWSYY, CDR2 QGS. CDR3: CALGGFPYPYPDKLIF. The CDR3 coding sequence is TGTGCCCTTGGGGGCTTTCCCTACCCGTACCCCGATAAACTCATCTTT.